Listed here is a single T cell receptor (beta chain). This may be a read error, as it is one base from a much larger clone. Using a J-beta primer mix together with a sample-barcoded 5' primer, a second PCR was run for roughly 7 to 11 cycles. One entry per CDR3 protein results from TCRdb running MiXCR on the 5' RACE reads. The data hold around 900,000 distinct CDR3 sequences, with about 30% observed a single time. Caucasian, healthy and from Russia, the donors were aged between about 6 and 90. Per sample, at least 6 micrograms of total RNA were extracted. This entry is derived from a study of blood T cells in healthy people across ages. Material: blood. The source is a woman at least 80 years old in good health.

CDR3 in DNA: TGTGCCGGCAGCTTAATACAGGGATGGGGAGAAGCTTTCTTT. As protein: CAGSLIQGWGEAFF. V and J are TRBV5-5 and TRBJ1-1, with D perhaps matching TRBD1 (6 bases). The length of the CDR3 is 14 residues. Germline-derived CDR1 and CDR2 are SGHKS and YYEKEE (reference sequence).